The 19 T cell receptor beta chains listed next were all sequenced from one sample in a study of tumor-infiltrating lymphocytes in primary liver carcinoma (dated by TCRdb to between 2016 and 2019). Instrument on record: Illumina HiSeq 2500. A constant-region primer and ProtoScript II reverse transcriptase were used to reverse-transcribe TCRbeta-specific cDNA from roughly 0.55 ug total RNA. Three nested multiplex PCR rounds, following a slightly modified ARM-PCR procedure, were used to build the TCRbeta libraries. Each of the first two PCR rounds ran for approximately 10 cycles and used multiplex TRBV1-TRBV30 forward primers together with a Cbeta reverse primer. TCRdb took the public reads, trimmed them with fastp at Q25, ran MiXCR for clone calling and kept in-frame beta chains. For every CDR3 protein sequence, its rows merge into one entry that carries the most common genes and DNA. This sample comprises 310,000 or so distinct CDR3 sequences, 45% to 70% of them detected only once. Together, the top ten hold over 15% of the sample.

Blood RNA was extracted from unsorted whole blood using TRIzol reagent, and germline DNA was obtained with the DNeasy Blood & Tissue kit. The specimen was peripheral blood. These receptors all stem from a woman younger than 45 with primary liver carcinoma and hepatitis B virus infection.

This chain uses TRBV7-9 with TRBJ1-2; TRBD1 matches 10 bases. Germline CDR1 reads SEHNR; CDR2 reads FQNEAQ (reference sequence). The CDR3 covers 17 residues. V lost 5 bases to trimming and J lost 6 bases; unmatched junction nucleotides: 15. CDR3 nucleotide sequence: TGTGCCAGCAGCCCTGTCCGACAGGGGGCAAGCTTGAATGGCTACACCTTC. The encoded protein is CASSPVRQGASLNGYTF.

This clonotype occurred many times. V usage is TRBV11-2 and J usage is TRBJ1-1, with D possibly being TRBD1 (5 bases). Germline-derived CDR1 and CDR2 are SGHAT and FQNNGV. V was clipped by 5 bases and J by 1 base, with 8 bases between them. CDR3 length equals 13 residues. CDR3 sequence: CASSGGQNTEAFF. CDR3 nucleotide sequence: TGTGCCAGCAGCGGAGGACAGAACACTGAAGCTTTCTTT.

Details on this clonotype: A read error may be the cause here, since a much bigger clone is one base away. V is TRBV30 and J is TRBJ2-3; perhaps TRBD2 as D (5 bases). The CDR3 contains 16 residues. Germline assignment: CDR1 GTSNPN and CDR2 SVGIG (reference sequence). The CDR3 loop is CAGSVKAAPMADTQYF. The CDR3 DNA reads as TGTGCCGGGAGTGTCAAAGCGGCTCCCATGGCAGATACGCAGTATTTT.

Comments on this clonotype: A much larger clone lies one base from this, so it may be a read error. V usage is TRBV12-3 or TRBV12-4 and J usage is TRBJ1-1, with 8 bases matching TRBD1. The CDR3 totals 15 residues. Trimming removed 5 bases from V and 7 bases from J; junction bases left unmatched: 12. The CDR3, as DNA: TGTGCCAGCAGTCCGGACAGGGCAAAAGGAATTGAAGCTTTCTTT. Translated: CASSPDRAKGIEAFF.

This clonotype was counted at least ten times. V and J are TRBV11-3 and TRBJ1-1; 9 nucleotides line up with TRBD1. J was trimmed by 3 bases and V by 3 bases; bases with no gene match: 5. The CDR3 contains 15 residues. Germline-derived CDR1 and CDR2 are SGHNT and YENEEA. The CDR3 DNA sequence: TGTGCCAGCAGCTTTGGACAGGGGTTGGACACTGAAGCTTTCTTT. Amino acid sequence: CASSFGQGLDTEAFF.

As to this clonotype: An end of the junction does not agree with germline; a read error may underlie this. The chain employs TRBV10-2 and TRBJ2-7, with a possible D match to TRBD2 (5 bases). CDR1 is WSHSY, CDR2 SAAADI, per germline. The CDR3 is 8 amino acids. The CDR3 here is CATWEPYF. CDR3 coding DNA: TGCGCCACGTGGGAGCCGTACTTC.

As concerns this clonotype: The junction and the germline gene differ at one end; a read error may be behind it. V usage is TRBV11-2 and J usage is TRBJ2-1; D is possibly TRBD2 (5 bases). There are 14 residues in the CDR3. The germline V gene encodes CDR1 SGHAT and CDR2 FQNNGV. Here the CDR3 reads CAGSLASRPLKQFF. CDR3 coding DNA: TGTGCCGGCAGCTTAGCGAGCAGGCCCCTCAAGCAGTTCTTC.

This clonotype was counted at least ten times. This chain connects TRBV7-8 to TRBJ2-5, with D perhaps being TRBD1 or TRBD2 (5 bases each). V lost 5 bases to trimming and J lost 5 bases, with 18 bases between them. Per the germline V gene, CDR1 is SGHVS and CDR2 is FQNEAQ. This CDR3 has 15 amino acids. CDR3 in amino acids: CASSPRDLTWETQYF. The CDR3 DNA sequence: TGTGCCAGCAGCCCTAGGGACCTCACGTGGGAGACCCAGTACTTC.

The chain has TRBV12-3 or TRBV12-4 and TRBJ2-3, with a possible D match to TRBD2 (6 bases). Trimming removed 8 bases at V and 4 bases at J, with 19 bases between. The CDR3 consists of 15 residues. CDR3 residues: CASGPTGAPPDTQYF. The CDR3 region has the DNA TGTGCCAGCGGCCCGACGGGAGCCCCCCCAGATACGCAGTATTTT.

This clonotype was counted only a few times. The rearrangement joins TRBV28 to TRBJ1-2; D gene ambiguous. CDR1 and CDR2 (germline): MDHEN, SYDVKM. The V end lost 4 bases, the J end lost 2 bases, and 11 bases lay between the germline ends. CDR3 size: 14 residues. The CDR3 nucleotides are TGTGCCAGCAGTTCTCCCAACCCAAACTATGGCTACACCTTC. Protein: CASSSPNPNYGYTF.

Points on this clonotype: The conserved closing phenylalanine or tryptophan is absent in this CDR3, likely reflecting a read error. The chain carries TRBV29-1 and TRBJ1-1; 10 nucleotides match TRBD1. Germline CDR1 and CDR2: SQVTM and ANQGSEA. The J segment lost 1 base and the V segment lost 2 bases, leaving 1 base of the junction unmatched. The CDR3 is 14 amino acids. The CDR3 DNA reads TGCAGCGTTGAAAGACAGGGGGCGAACACTGAAGCTTTCGTT. Amino acid sequence: CSVERQGANTEAFV.

This clonotype was detected a few times. The rearrangement links TRBV30 to TRBJ1-2, with 9 nucleotides matching TRBD1. CDR1 is GTSNPN, CDR2 SVGIG, per germline (reference sequence). With 7 bases clipped from V and 4 bases from J, the junction kept 7 bases outside the gene matches. This CDR3 comprises 13 residues. The CDR3 protein is CAYLQGARYGYTF. CDR3 coding DNA: TGTGCCTACCTACAGGGGGCCCGCTATGGCTACACCTTC.

The rearrangement uses TRBV4-3 and TRBJ1-5; D remains ambiguous. Germline values: CDR1 LGHNA, CDR2 YSLEER. V lost 4 bases, J lost 9 bases, and 16 bases lay in between. This CDR3 has 14 residues. The CDR3 loop reads CASSRDRGLRPQHF. CDR3 in DNA: TGCGCCAGCAGCCGGGATCGAGGTCTTCGGCCCCAGCATTTT.

To note about this clonotype: Possible read error: a much larger clone is one base away. The chain couples TRBV12-3 or TRBV12-4 to TRBJ2-1; no clear D. The CDR3 loop spans 11 amino acids. V lost 3 bases to trimming and J lost 8 bases, with 5 bases between them. CDR3 nucleotides: TGTGCCAGCAGTTTTCGGTATGAGCAGTTCTTC. This codes for CASSFRYEQFF.

About this clonotype itself: The germline gene is not matched at one end of the junction; a read error may be the cause. The chain joins TRBV11-2 to TRBJ2-5; 7 nucleotides line up with TRBD1. CDR3 size: 13 residues. Germline values: CDR1 SGHAT, CDR2 FQNNGV. CDR3 in DNA: TGTGCCAGTAGCTCGGACAGGTGGGAGACCCAGTACTTC. Its translation is CASSSDRWETQYF.

This clonotype has just a few counts. This rearrangement joins TRBV11-2 to TRBJ2-2; D is unresolved. The CDR3 extends over 14 amino acids. Per the germline V gene, CDR1 is SGHAT and CDR2 is FQNNGV. Trimming removed 2 bases from V and 11 bases from J, with 15 bases in between. This chain's CDR3 is CASSLNYTTRELFF. In DNA, the CDR3 is TGTGCCAGCAGCTTAAACTACACCACCAGAGAGCTGTTTTTT.

With respect to this clonotype: Just one base apart from a much larger clone, this may be a read error. This chain uses TRBV29-1 with TRBJ2-3; TRBD2 matches 7 bases. The CDR3 has 14 amino acids. The germline V gene has CDR1 SQVTM and CDR2 ANQGSEA. CDR3: CGLAAGFSTDTQYF. CDR3 in DNA: TGCGGCCTCGCAGCGGGGTTTAGCACAGATACGCAGTATTTT.

This clonotype was found a few times. The rearrangement links TRBV5-6 to TRBJ2-5; perhaps TRBD2 as D (5 bases). V was clipped by 0 bases and J by 0 bases, with 9 bases between them. The CDR3 length is 15 residues. CDR1 and CDR2 from the germline V gene are SGHDT and YYEEEE. DNA for the CDR3: TGTGCCAGCAGCTTGGGGGGAGACGACCAAGAGACCCAGTACTTC. As protein: CASSLGGDDQETQYF. Variable domain in full (rest from reference TRBV5-6 and TRBJ2-5): DAGVTQSPTHLIKTRGQQVTLRCSPKSGHDTVSWYQQALGQGPQFIFQYYEEEERQRGNFPDRFSGHQFPNYSSELNVNALLLGDSALYLCASSLGGDDQETQYFGPGTRLLVL.

As for this clonotype: The germline gene is not matched at one end of the junction; a read error may be the cause. The chain has TRBV11-2 and TRBJ1-6; tentative D call: TRBD1 (6 bases). This CDR3 has 13 residues. CDR1 and CDR2 from the germline V gene are SGHAT and FQNNGV. The CDR3 region has the DNA TGTGACAACAGCCCCCAGGGGAATTCGCCCCTCCACTTT. Its protein product is CDNSPQGNSPLHF.